These 22 T cell receptor beta chains originate from one sample sequenced in a study of radiotherapy plus CTLA-4 blockade in lung cancer. Sequencing used immunoSEQ multiplex PCR; TCRdb keeps in-frame clones, though not all of them. This sample has tens of thousands of clones, with 75% to 85% found just once. The sample consisted of peripheral blood, taken from a patient treated with radiotherapy plus ipilimumab. These receptor sequences come from a human donor with non-small cell lung cancer that progressed on radiotherapy plus ipilimumab.

V and J are TRBV9 and TRBJ2-4, with 7 positions matching TRBD1. The V gene end was trimmed by 4 bases and the J gene end by 8 bases; junction bases not matched to a gene: 12. Germline V CDR1 and CDR2: SGDLS, YYNGEE. The length of the CDR3 is 15 residues. CDR3 sequence reads: CASSRGDRVIDIQYF. For the CDR3, the DNA is TGTGCCAGCAGCAGGGGCGACAGGGTAATTGACATTCAGTACTTC. Full variable domain (outside the CDR3, taken from reference TRBV9 and TRBJ2-4): DSGVTQTPKHLITATGQRVTLRCSPRSGDLSVYWYQQSLDQGLQFLIQYYNGEERAKGNILERFSAQQFPDLHSELNLSSLELGDSALYFCASSRGDRVIDIQYFGAGTRLSVL.

This rearrangement joins TRBV10-3 to TRBJ1-1, with D tentatively TRBD1 (6 bases). CDR3 length: 12 residues. Germline V CDR1 and CDR2: ENHRY, SYGVKD. V was clipped by 6 bases and J by 2 bases, with 7 bases between them. CDR3 in DNA: TGTGCCATCAGACAGGGAAACACTGAAGCTTTCTTT. This codes for CAIRQGNTEAFF.

The chain combines TRBV19 with TRBJ2-5; 11 bases align to TRBD1. Germline-derived CDR1 and CDR2 are LNHDA and SQIVND (reference sequence). The CDR3 consists of 18 residues. With V trimmed by 7 bases and J by 0 bases, 13 bases remained unmatched. In nucleotides, the CDR3 is TGTGCCAGTACTCCCCACGGAGGGGACAGGGGGTACCAAGAGACCCAGTACTTC. Residues: CASTPHGGDRGYQETQYF.

The gene calls are TRBV5-4 and TRBJ2-7; 9 bases align to TRBD1. This CDR3 has 14 residues. Germline V gene lookup returns CDR1 SGHNT and CDR2 YYREEE (reference sequence). Trimming at V came to 2 bases and at J to 5 bases, leaving 5 bases not matched to a gene. CDR3 sequence: CASSLLQGADEQYF. CDR3 DNA: TGTGCCAGCAGCTTATTACAGGGGGCCGACGAGCAGTACTTC.

This clone was seen more than once but under ten times. J is TRBJ2-1 and V is TRBV7-9; D remains ambiguous. With 8 bases removed from V and 9 bases from J, the gap between germline ends came to 17 bases. Germline CDR1 reads SEHNR; CDR2 reads FQNEAQ (reference sequence). The CDR3 has 13 amino acids. The CDR3 DNA reads TGTGCCAGCGGATCCCCTAGGGTGGTTGAGCAGTTCTTC. Amino acid sequence: CASGSPRVVEQFF.

The rearrangement joins TRBV2 to TRBJ2-1; D is ambiguous. The V and J ends lost 4 bases and 4 bases respectively, with 14 bases between them. Germline V gives CDR1 SNHLY, CDR2 FYNNEI. This CDR3 is built from 15 residues. CDR3 protein: CASSAAELLYNEQFF. In DNA form, the CDR3 reads TGTGCCAGCAGTGCGGCGGAATTGCTTTACAATGAGCAGTTCTTC. Using reference TRBV2 and TRBJ2-1 for the parts outside the CDR3, the full variable domain is EPEVTQTPSHQVTQMGQEVILRCVPISNHLYFYWYRQILGQKVEFLVSFYNNEISEKSEIFDDQFSVERPDGSNFTLKIRSTKLEDSAMYFCASSAAELLYNEQFFGPGTRLTVL.

The genes are TRBV6-4 and TRBJ2-2; 10 nucleotides agree with TRBD1. The CDR3 has 14 residues. V shed 2 bases, J shed 6 bases, and the junction held 0 bases outside the gene matches. Germline V lookup: CDR1 MRHNA, CDR2 SNTAGT. The CDR3 loop is CASSDGQGAGELFF. The CDR3 DNA follows: TGTGCCAGCAGTGACGGACAGGGGGCCGGGGAGCTGTTTTTT.

The V and J genes are TRBV19 and TRBJ2-1; the match to TRBD2 covers 15 bases. The CDR3 loop spans 19 amino acids. Per the germline V gene, CDR1 is LNHDA and CDR2 is SQIVND (reference sequence). J lost 0 bases, V lost 3 bases, and 6 bases had no gene match. CDR3 in amino acids: CASSISGTSGGSSYNEQFF. CDR3 in DNA: TGTGCCAGTAGTATCTCCGGGACTAGCGGGGGGAGCTCCTACAATGAGCAGTTCTTC. The complete variable domain, with remaining parts taken from reference TRBV19 and TRBJ2-1, reads DGGITQSPKYLFRKEGQNVTLSCEQNLNHDAMYWYRQDPGQGLRLIYYSQIVNDFQKGDIAEGYSVSREKKESFPLTVTSAQKNPTAFYLCASSISGTSGGSSYNEQFFGPGTRLTVL.

V is TRBV28 and J is TRBJ1-2, with D maybe TRBD1 (6 bases). CDR3 size: 16 residues. The V end was cut by 6 bases, the J end by 6 bases, with 23 bases between. Germline lookup yields CDR1 MDHEN and CDR2 SYDVKM. DNA for the CDR3: TGTGCCAGCAGAAACCCTCTCGGGGGCGTCATGGATGGCTACACCTTC. This gives the protein CASRNPLGGVMDGYTF.

This chain joins TRBV28 and TRBJ2-3, with D unresolved. This CDR3 has 20 amino acids. Germline values: CDR1 MDHEN, CDR2 SYDVKM. Between the trimmed V and J ends, which lost 4 bases and 5 bases, there was a span of 31 bases. CDR3 protein: CASSYPGKIAYQNDEDTQYF. The CDR3 DNA reads as TGTGCCAGCAGTTACCCCGGAAAGATCGCCTACCAAAACGACGAAGATACGCAGTATTTT.

The rearrangement uses TRBV4-2 and TRBJ1-1; D is possibly TRBD1 (6 bases). CDR3 length: 16 residues. The V gene's germline CDR1 is LGHNA and CDR2 YNFKEQ. Trimming stripped 5 bases from V and 4 bases from J, with 20 bases between. CDR3 nucleotides: TGTGCCAGCAGCGATACGCTTCTAACAGGGACCACTGAAGCTTTCTTT. It translates to CASSDTLLTGTTEAFF.

The V gene is TRBV2, the J gene TRBJ1-1; the D is unclear. Germline V gene sequence: CDR1 SNHLY, CDR2 FYNNEI. This CDR3 has 11 amino acids. The V end was cut by 6 bases, the J end by 1 base, with 3 bases between. The CDR3 DNA sequence: TGTGCCAGCAGCCCGAACACTGAAGCTTTCTTT. Its protein is CASSPNTEAFF.

Only a few counts were recorded for this clone. The chain employs TRBV5-4 and TRBJ2-7, with TRBD2 as a possible D gene (5 bases). V was shortened by 4 bases and J by 5 bases, with 16 bases between the two germline ends. Germline V gives CDR1 SGHNT, CDR2 YYREEE (reference sequence). CDR3 size: 14 residues. The CDR3 loop reads CASSPRGLGDEQYF. The CDR3 DNA reads as TGTGCCAGCAGCCCCCGTGGTCTCGGGGACGAGCAGTACTTC. The variable domain in full, completed from reference TRBV5-4 and TRBJ2-7, reads ETGVTQSPTHLIKTRGQQVTLRCSSQSGHNTVSWYQQALGQGPQFIFQYYREEENGRGNFPPRFSGLQFPNYSSELNVNALELDDSALYLCASSPRGLGDEQYFGPGTRLTVT.

The chain joins TRBV19 to TRBJ2-4; 7 positions agree with TRBD2. V trimming: 6 bases; J trimming: 7 bases; junction bases outside the gene matches: 6. Germline V CDR1 and CDR2: LNHDA, SQIVND (reference sequence). The length of the CDR3 is 13 residues. This CDR3 is CASRYGGMNIQYF. The DNA for the CDR3 is TGTGCCAGTAGATACGGGGGGATGAACATTCAGTACTTC. Complete variable domain (other parts from reference TRBV19 and TRBJ2-4): DGGITQSPKYLFRKEGQNVTLSCEQNLNHDAMYWYRQDPGQGLRLIYYSQIVNDFQKGDIAEGYSVSREKKESFPLTVTSAQKNPTAFYLCASRYGGMNIQYFGAGTRLSVL.

The chain couples TRBV5-6 to TRBJ2-5; no clear D. This CDR3 has 14 amino acids. Trimming shortened V by 2 bases and J by 2 bases, and 10 bases separated the two germline ends. Germline CDR1 SGHDT, CDR2 YYEEEE. CDR3 residues: CASSFPLGQETQYF. The CDR3 DNA reads TGTGCCAGCAGCTTCCCCCTGGGGCAAGAGACCCAGTACTTC.

The J gene is TRBJ2-7, the V gene TRBV27, with 7 bases fitting TRBD1. The CDR3 length is 13 residues. The V and J ends lost 8 bases and 4 bases, in that order; junction bases with no gene match: 8. In germline, CDR1 is MNHEY, CDR2 SMNVEV (reference sequence). The CDR3 DNA reads TGTGCCAGCGGCTGGACAGGACCATACGAGCAGTACTTC. Protein product: CASGWTGPYEQYF.

The chain is built from TRBV28 and TRBJ2-7; perhaps TRBD1 as D (6 bases). With 4 bases removed from V and 4 bases from J, the gap between germline ends came to 23 bases. This CDR3 region has 17 residues. Germline CDR1 and CDR2: MDHEN and SYDVKM. The CDR3 DNA reads TGTGCCAGCAGTTCCCTATTTAGGACAGTTGGACTTTACGAGCAGTACTTC. It codes for CASSSLFRTVGLYEQYF.

V is TRBV5-6 and J is TRBJ2-4; either TRBD1 or TRBD2 may fit D (7 bases each). The germline gives CDR1 SGHDT, CDR2 YYEEEE. Trimming removed 6 bases at V and 7 bases at J, with 23 bases between. This CDR3 has 16 residues. This CDR3 is CASTQGGGTAGNIQYF. The CDR3 bases are TGTGCCAGCACCCAAGGGGGGGGGACAGCGGGGAACATTCAGTACTTC.

The rearrangement links TRBV5-4 to TRBJ1-1; TRBD1 aligns across 7 bases. J gave up 2 bases and V 0 bases, and 4 bases lay outside the gene matches. From germline, CDR1 is SGHNT and CDR2 YYREEE (reference sequence). The CDR3 spans 15 residues. CDR3 DNA: TGTGCCAGCAGCTTGGAACAGGGGTCTAACACTGAAGCTTTCTTT. This translates into CASSLEQGSNTEAFF.

The CDR3 nucleotides read TGTGCCAGCAGCTTAGGGGTGCGATACAATGAGCAGTTCTTC. This codes for CASSLGVRYNEQFF. V usage is TRBV7-9 and J usage is TRBJ2-1; D is unresolved. Germline assignment: CDR1 SEHNR and CDR2 FQNEAQ (reference sequence). Trimming left V 1 base short and J 4 bases short, with 8 bases between. The CDR3 has 14 amino acids.

The chain employs TRBV6-5 and TRBJ1-1; no definite D call. Germline V CDR1 and CDR2: MNHEY, SVGAGI. This CDR3 is built from 13 residues. The V gene lost 5 bases and the J gene lost 2 bases, with 9 bases spanning the gap. The chain's CDR3 is CASSPGSNTEAFF. The CDR3 region has the DNA TGTGCCAGCAGTCCTGGAAGTAACACTGAAGCTTTCTTT.

This chain connects TRBV11-2 to TRBJ2-1; maybe TRBD2 (6 bases). CDR3 length: 13 amino acids. CDR1 is SGHAT, CDR2 FQNNGV, per germline. V was cut by 4 bases and J by 4 bases, with 8 bases left in between. The CDR3 reads CASSSGTYNEQFF. The CDR3 coding sequence is TGTGCCAGCAGCTCCGGGACTTACAATGAGCAGTTCTTC.